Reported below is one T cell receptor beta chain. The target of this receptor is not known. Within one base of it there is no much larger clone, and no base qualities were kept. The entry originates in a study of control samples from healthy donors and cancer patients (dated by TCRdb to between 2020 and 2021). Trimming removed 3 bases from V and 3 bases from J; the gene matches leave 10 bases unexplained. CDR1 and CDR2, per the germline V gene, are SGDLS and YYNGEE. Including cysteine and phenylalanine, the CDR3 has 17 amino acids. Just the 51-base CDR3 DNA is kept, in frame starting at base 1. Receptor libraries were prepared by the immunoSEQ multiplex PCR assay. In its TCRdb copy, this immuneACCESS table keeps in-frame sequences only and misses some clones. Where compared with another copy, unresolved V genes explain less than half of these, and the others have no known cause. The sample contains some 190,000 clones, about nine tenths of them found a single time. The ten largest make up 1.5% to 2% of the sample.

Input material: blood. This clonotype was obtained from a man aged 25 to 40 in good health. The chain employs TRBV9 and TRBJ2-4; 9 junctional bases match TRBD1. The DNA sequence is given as TGTGCCAGCAGCGCGTCGCGGACAGGGGAGAGCAAAAACATTCAGTACTTC. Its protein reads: CASSASRTGESKNIQYF.